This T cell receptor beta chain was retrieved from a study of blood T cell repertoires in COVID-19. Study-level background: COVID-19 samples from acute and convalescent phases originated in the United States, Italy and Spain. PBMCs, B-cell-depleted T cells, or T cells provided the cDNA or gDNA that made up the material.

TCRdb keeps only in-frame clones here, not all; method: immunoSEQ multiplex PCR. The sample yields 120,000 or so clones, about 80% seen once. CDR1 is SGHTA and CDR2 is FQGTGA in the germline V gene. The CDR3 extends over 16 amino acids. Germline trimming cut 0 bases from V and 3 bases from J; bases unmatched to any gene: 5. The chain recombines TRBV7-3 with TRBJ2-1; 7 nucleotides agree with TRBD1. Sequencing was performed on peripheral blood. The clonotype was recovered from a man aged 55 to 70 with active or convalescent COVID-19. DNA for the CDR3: TGTGCCAGCAGCTTAACGTCAGGGGGTTACTACAATGAGCAGTTCTTC. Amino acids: CASSLTSGGYYNEQFF.